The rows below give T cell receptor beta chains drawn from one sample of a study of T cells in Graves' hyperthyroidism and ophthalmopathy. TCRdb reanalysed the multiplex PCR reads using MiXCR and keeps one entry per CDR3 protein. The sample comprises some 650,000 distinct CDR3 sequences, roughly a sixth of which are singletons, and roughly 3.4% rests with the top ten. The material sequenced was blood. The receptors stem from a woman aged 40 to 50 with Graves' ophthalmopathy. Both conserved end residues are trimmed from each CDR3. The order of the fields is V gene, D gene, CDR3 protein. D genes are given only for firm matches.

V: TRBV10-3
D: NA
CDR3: AISETGGAGELF

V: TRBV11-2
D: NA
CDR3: ASSSISGPGNTGELF

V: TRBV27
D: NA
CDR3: ASSFDQLSYT

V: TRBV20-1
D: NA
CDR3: SARLTADTQY

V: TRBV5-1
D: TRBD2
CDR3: ASSPPSGDISTDTQY

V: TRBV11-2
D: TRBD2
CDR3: ASSLRLAGSEQY

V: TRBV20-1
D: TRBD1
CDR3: SARKGALGYT

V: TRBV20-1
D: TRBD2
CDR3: SLTSGGGYVEQF

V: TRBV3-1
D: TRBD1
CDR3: ASSPGGQGSYGYT

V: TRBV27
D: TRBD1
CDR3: ASSASRGTETRY

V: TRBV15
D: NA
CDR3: ATSRDGDINYGYT

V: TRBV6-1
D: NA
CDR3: ASSGDISGYT

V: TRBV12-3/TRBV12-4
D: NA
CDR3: ASSFRGTLSTEAF

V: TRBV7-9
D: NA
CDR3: ASRYGPHTQY

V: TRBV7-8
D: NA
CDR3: ASSFGRNTIY

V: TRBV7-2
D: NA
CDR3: ASSPSGGLAYEQY

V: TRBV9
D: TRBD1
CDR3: ASSLGTGGDTEAF

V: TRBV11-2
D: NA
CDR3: ASSLVTVGSETQY

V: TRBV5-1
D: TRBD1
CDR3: ASSLEGQGGFYEQY

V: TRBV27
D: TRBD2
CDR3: ASSTSGSWGSYNEQF

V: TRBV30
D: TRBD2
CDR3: AWRDLSGSYEQY

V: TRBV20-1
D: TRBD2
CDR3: STRYGGRILNYEQY

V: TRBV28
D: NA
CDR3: ASSVSGAAKNIQY

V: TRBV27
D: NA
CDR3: ASHASATYNEQF

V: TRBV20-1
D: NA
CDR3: SAILGREDQPQH

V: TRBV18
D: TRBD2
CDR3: ASSQTSGGSNEQF

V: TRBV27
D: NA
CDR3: ASSSVDREGEQY

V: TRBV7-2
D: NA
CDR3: ASSWGYSAPSYEQY

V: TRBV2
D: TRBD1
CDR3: ASSSTGLRTDTQY

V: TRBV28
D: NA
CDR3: ASSLRGTNSPLH

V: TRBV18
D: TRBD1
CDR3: ASSPSTGGATEAF

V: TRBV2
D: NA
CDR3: ASSPRTVNYGYT

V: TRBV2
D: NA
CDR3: TSSPGMNTEAF

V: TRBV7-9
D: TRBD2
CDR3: ASSSLLAGVNEQF

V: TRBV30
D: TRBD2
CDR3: AWSVPPLAGGPGETQY

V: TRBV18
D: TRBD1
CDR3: ASSPRTGQAF

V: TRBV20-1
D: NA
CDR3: SADGGPETQY

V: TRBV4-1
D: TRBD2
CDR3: ASSQGRRVAGGPNTGELF

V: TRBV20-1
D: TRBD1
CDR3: SARDRRTGAGYGYT

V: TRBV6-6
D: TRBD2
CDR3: ASSYSFGQGVWGGSYEQY

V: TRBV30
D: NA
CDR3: AWTLNTEAF

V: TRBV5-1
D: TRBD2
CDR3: ASSLGSGINEQF

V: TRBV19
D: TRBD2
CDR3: ASRPLSGSSDTQY

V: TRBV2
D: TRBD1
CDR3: ASNKRGPSTDTQY

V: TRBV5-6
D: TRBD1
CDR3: ASSSATGTGKETQY

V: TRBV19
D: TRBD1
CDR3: ASSIGQGKEQF

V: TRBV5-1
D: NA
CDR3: ASSLAWGNTGELF

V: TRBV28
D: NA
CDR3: ASTLSAGSNQPQH

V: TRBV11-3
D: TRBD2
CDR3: ASSSQGRGEETQY

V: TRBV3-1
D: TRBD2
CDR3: ASSQTSGGDDEQF

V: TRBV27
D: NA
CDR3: ASSLFPGNNEQF

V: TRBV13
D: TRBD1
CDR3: ASSLGPTGGRTEAF

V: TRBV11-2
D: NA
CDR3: ASSLMEGAGANVLT

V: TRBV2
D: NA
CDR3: ASSQTERNQPQH

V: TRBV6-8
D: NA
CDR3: ASSSWGEGNQPQH

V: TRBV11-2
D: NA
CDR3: ASSLYRAINEKLF

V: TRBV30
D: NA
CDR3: AWSALGETQY